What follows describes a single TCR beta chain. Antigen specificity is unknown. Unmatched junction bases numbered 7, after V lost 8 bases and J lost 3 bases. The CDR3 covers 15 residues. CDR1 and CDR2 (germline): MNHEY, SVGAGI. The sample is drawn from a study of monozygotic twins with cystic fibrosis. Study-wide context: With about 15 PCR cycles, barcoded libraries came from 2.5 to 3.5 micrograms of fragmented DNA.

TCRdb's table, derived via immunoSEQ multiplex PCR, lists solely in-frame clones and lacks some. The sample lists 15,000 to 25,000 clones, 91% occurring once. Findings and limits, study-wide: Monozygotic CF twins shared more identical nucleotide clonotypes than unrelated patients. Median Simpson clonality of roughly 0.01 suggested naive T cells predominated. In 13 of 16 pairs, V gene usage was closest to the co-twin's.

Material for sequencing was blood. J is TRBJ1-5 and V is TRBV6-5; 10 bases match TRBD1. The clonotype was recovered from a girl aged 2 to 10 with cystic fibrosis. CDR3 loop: CASRPDRGFNQPQHF. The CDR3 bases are TGTGCCAGCCGGCCGGACAGGGGGTTCAATCAGCCCCAGCATTTT.